In its sample, the clone carrying this TCR beta chain was seen many times. Its antigen is undetermined. This specimen comes from a study of T-cell memory formation after mild COVID-19. Study as a whole: TCR clusters largely stayed donor specific.

TCRdb re-called the 5' RACE reads through MiXCR, storing one row per CDR3 protein. The sample lists a few hundred thousand distinct CDR3 sequences, roughly 22% occurring once. The CDR3 totals 13 residues. Germline V lookup: CDR1 SGHRS, CDR2 YFSETQ. Trimming cost V 1 base and J 5 bases, with 9 bases left between them. Notes on the study in general: Day 15 to 85 contracting clones showed balanced CD4/CD8; later expanders leaned CD4+.

This clonotype originated in an adult woman who had mild COVID-19 (a few samples of this study predate the infection). Cell type and time point are not known. The V and J genes are TRBV5-1 and TRBJ2-5; D is uncertain. The sequenced sample was PBMCs or a T cell subset sorted from them (not recorded which). This chain's CDR3 is CASSLSTVETQYF. CDR3 in DNA: TGCGCCAGCAGCTTGTCAACGGTGGAGACCCAGTACTTC.